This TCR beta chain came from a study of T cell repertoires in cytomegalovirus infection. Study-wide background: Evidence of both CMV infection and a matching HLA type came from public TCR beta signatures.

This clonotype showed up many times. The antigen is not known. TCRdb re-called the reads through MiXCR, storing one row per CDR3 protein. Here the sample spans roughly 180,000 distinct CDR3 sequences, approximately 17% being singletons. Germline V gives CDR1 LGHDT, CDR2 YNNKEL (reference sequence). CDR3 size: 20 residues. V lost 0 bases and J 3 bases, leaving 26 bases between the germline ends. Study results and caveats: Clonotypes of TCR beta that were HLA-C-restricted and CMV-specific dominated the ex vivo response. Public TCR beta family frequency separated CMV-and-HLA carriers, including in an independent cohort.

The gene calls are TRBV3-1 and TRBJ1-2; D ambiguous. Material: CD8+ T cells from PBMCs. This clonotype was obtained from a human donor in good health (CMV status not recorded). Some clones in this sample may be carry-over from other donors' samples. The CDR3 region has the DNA TGTGCCAGCAGCCAAGATCTGGTTCACGGCAGCCTGGAGTCTGACTATGGCTACACCTTC. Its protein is CASSQDLVHGSLESDYGYTF.